The clone carrying this TCR beta chain was counted a single time. Its antigen is unknown. The data were taken from a study of shared clonotypes between healthy human individuals. The overall study: A donor's plate count was three for CD4 naive and three for CD4 memory; CD8 naive had two and CD8 memory one. General observations from the study: Some naive CD4 clonotypes, roughly 4.8%, turned up in common across several donors.

Sequencing used immunoSEQ multiplex PCR; TCRdb keeps in-frame clones, though not all of them. This table has more than 1,200,000 clones, around 98.5% appearing once. What was sequenced was naive CD4+ T cells sorted from blood. Subset noted: CD45RA+ positively selected. The sequence was collected from a man aged 25-40 years in good health.

The CDR3 here is CASGPVLEAFF. The CDR3 region has the DNA TGTGCCAGCGGTCCAGTCCTTGAAGCTTTCTTT. The chain links TRBV28 to TRBJ1-1; D gene uncertain. Germline CDR1 MDHEN, CDR2 SYDVKM. There are 11 residues in the CDR3. Between the trimmed V and J ends, which lost 8 bases and 7 bases, there was a span of 11 bases.